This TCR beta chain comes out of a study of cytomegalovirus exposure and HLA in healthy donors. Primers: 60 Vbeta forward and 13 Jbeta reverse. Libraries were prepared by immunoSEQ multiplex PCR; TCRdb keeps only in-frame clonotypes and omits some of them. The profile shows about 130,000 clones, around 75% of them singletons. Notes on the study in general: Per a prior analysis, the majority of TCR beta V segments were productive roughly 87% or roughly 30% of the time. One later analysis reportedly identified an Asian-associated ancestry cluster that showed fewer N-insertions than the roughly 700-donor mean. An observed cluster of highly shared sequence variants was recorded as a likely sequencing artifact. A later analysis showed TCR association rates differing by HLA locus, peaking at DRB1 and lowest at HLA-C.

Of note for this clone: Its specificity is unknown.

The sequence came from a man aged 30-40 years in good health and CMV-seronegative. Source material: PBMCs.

CDR3 loop: CASSDLASMNTEAFF. In nucleotides, the CDR3 is TGTGCCAGCAGCGACTTGGCCAGTATGAACACTGAAGCTTTCTTT. The rearrangement uses TRBV7-9 and TRBJ1-1, with D hard to call. CDR1 is SEHNR and CDR2 is FQNEAQ in the germline V gene (reference sequence). V was shortened by 5 bases and J by 0 bases, with 13 bases between the two germline ends. This CDR3 is 15 amino acids long.